A single sample gave rise to the 25 T cell receptor beta chains below, sequenced in a study of Ad26.COV2.S vaccination and SARS-CoV-2 variants. Documented treatment: some 19 received Ad26.COV2.S at low or high dose, single or two shots; a few received placebo; per-sample allocation not given. The study sampled participants on day 63 after the first vaccine or placebo injection. Profiling relied on immunoSEQ multiplex PCR, and the TCRdb table lists in-frame clones only, not all of them. The sample shows more than 300,000 clones, 88% of them seen only once. The sequences come from peripheral blood, collected in a trial of Ad26.COV2.S vaccine versus placebo. Every receptor here comes from a person aged 18-65 years who received the Ad26.COV2.S COVID-19 vaccine or a placebo.

The rearrangement uses TRBV18 and TRBJ2-3, with no clear D. There are 13 residues in the CDR3. Trimming removed 2 bases at V and 6 bases at J, with 9 bases between. Germline V lookup: CDR1 KGHSH, CDR2 LQKENI. The CDR3 DNA sequence: TGTGCCAGCTCACCATTATTGACGGATACGCAGTATTTT. Encoded protein: CASSPLLTDTQYF.

The chain is built from TRBV30 and TRBJ1-5; 9 nucleotides match TRBD1. The CDR3 totals 15 residues. Germline CDR1 and CDR2: GTSNPN and SVGIG (reference sequence). Trimming cost V 4 bases and J 2 bases; bases outside gene matches: 6. The chain's CDR3 is CAWKTGGSGNQPQHF. CDR3 sequence (DNA): TGTGCCTGGAAAACAGGGGGCTCGGGCAATCAGCCCCAGCATTTT.

With regard to this clone: The same CDR3 can be traced to other DNA sequences in this sample. This chain's CDR3 is CASSLGTNYGYTF. CDR3 in DNA: TGTGCCAGCAGCTTAGGCACAAACTATGGCTACACCTTC. This rearrangement joins TRBV7-2 to TRBJ1-2; no definite D call. Germline assignment: CDR1 SGHTA and CDR2 FQGNSA. This CDR3 has 13 residues. Trimming stripped 1 base from V and 2 bases from J, with 5 bases between.

Comment on this clone: A read error may produce the germline difference seen at one junction end. This chain uses TRBV6-5 with TRBJ1-1; D might be TRBD1 (6 bases). The germline gives CDR1 MNHEY, CDR2 SVGAGI. CDR3 length: 13 amino acids. The DNA of the CDR3 is TGTGCCAGCAGCCGGGACACCCGCCGTTTGGTAATCTTT. Its protein is CASSRDTRRLVIF.

This chain connects TRBV6-5 to TRBJ1-5; D gene ambiguous. The CDR3 covers 15 residues. Trimming cost V 5 bases and J 5 bases, with 16 bases left between them. The germline CDR1 and CDR2 sequences are MNHEY and SVGAGI. The CDR3 DNA reads as TGTGCCAGCAGTCAGGTCCCCCAGACGCATCAGCCCCAGCATTTT. This codes for CASSQVPQTHQPQHF.

The chain uses TRBV7-8 and TRBJ2-7; D is unclear. CDR1 and CDR2 (germline): SGHVS, FQNEAQ. V lost 2 bases and J 4 bases, leaving 12 bases between the germline ends. CDR3 length: 14 amino acids. CDR3 sequence: CASSLKQYGYEQYF. The CDR3 region has the DNA TGTGCCAGCAGCTTAAAGCAATATGGGTACGAGCAGTACTTC. Variable domain in full (rest from reference TRBV7-8 and TRBJ2-7): GAGVSQSPRYKVAKRGQDVALRCDPISGHVSLFWYQQALGQGPEFLTYFQNEAQLDKSGLPSDRFFAERPEGSVSTLKIQRTQQEDSAVYLCASSLKQYGYEQYFGPGTRLTVT.

CDR3 sequence: CASSFVPGQAVEKLFF. CDR3 DNA sequence: TGTGCCAGCAGCTTTGTTCCGGGACAGGCGGTTGAAAAACTGTTTTTT. The chain uses TRBV7-8 and TRBJ1-4, with 8 bases identical to TRBD1. The CDR3 is 16 amino acids. The trim removed 3 bases at V and 7 bases at J, leaving 10 bases unmatched. Germline V gives CDR1 SGHVS, CDR2 FQNEAQ.

J is TRBJ2-5 and V is TRBV6-6; TRBD2 matches 10 bases. With V trimmed by 5 bases and J by 1 base, 4 bases remained unmatched. The CDR3 loop spans 15 amino acids. CDR1 MNHNY and CDR2 SVGAGI come from the germline V gene (reference sequence). CDR3 protein: CASSPSGGLQETQYF. The CDR3 region has the DNA TGTGCCAGCAGTCCTAGCGGGGGCCTCCAAGAGACCCAGTACTTC.

This clone has a single count. This chain connects TRBV7-9 to TRBJ1-3, with TRBD1 identical over 9 bases. The CDR3 covers 15 residues. Trimming at V came to 1 base and at J to 4 bases, leaving 2 bases not matched to a gene. Germline CDR1 SEHNR, CDR2 FQNEAQ (reference sequence). In DNA, the CDR3 is TGTGCCAGCAGCTTAGTGACAGGGGGAGGAAACACCATATATTTT. Protein product: CASSLVTGGGNTIYF.

The chain employs TRBV5-1 and TRBJ1-5, with no clear D. V was cut by 1 base and J by 6 bases, with 20 bases left in between. Looked up from germline, CDR1 is SGHRS and CDR2 is YFSETQ. This CDR3 region has 17 residues. CDR3 sequence reads: CASSLHPAGMGIQPQHF. The CDR3 region has the DNA TGCGCCAGCAGCTTGCATCCGGCGGGTATGGGTATTCAGCCCCAGCATTTT.

This chain uses TRBV11-3 with TRBJ2-3; 7 positions match TRBD2. V trimming: 1 base; J trimming: 0 bases; junction bases outside the gene matches: 4. The CDR3 extends over 16 amino acids. Germline V gives CDR1 SGHNT, CDR2 YENEEA. The CDR3 sequence is CASSLGLAASTDTQYF. CDR3 bases: TGTGCCAGCAGCTTAGGGCTAGCGGCTAGCACAGATACGCAGTATTTT.

Here the CDR3 DNA reads TGTGCCAGCTCACCTAGGTCGTCCTCCTACGAGCAGTACTTC. The encoded protein is CASSPRSSSYEQYF. V usage is TRBV18 and J usage is TRBJ2-7, with D uncertain. The CDR3 has 14 residues. Looked up from germline, CDR1 is KGHSH and CDR2 is LQKENI. V was trimmed by 3 bases and J by 0 bases, leaving 9 bases between them. Full variable domain (remainder filled in from reference TRBV18 and TRBJ2-7): NAGVMQNPRHLVRRRGQEARLRCSPMKGHSHVYWYRQLPEEGLKFMVYLQKENIIDESGMPKERFSAEFPKEGPSILRIQQVVRGDSAAYFCASSPRSSSYEQYFGPGTRLTVT.

V and J are TRBV2 and TRBJ1-1; 7 bases agree with TRBD1. The junction had 7 bases not matched to a gene; V was cut back by 8 bases and J by 1 base. CDR1 is SNHLY and CDR2 is FYNNEI in the germline V gene. The CDR3 is made up of 14 amino acids. CDR3 bases: TGTGCCAGCGTGCGAGGGACAGAGAACACTGAAGCTTTCTTT. As protein: CASVRGTENTEAFF.

This clone was observed a few times. The gene calls are TRBV16 and TRBJ2-5, with TRBD1 as a possible D gene (6 bases). The V gene lost 2 bases and the J gene lost 7 bases, with 11 bases spanning the gap. CDR3 size: 13 residues. Germline V gene data show CDR1 as KGHSY and CDR2 as FQNENV. CDR3 protein: CASSQRDMTTQYF. Written as DNA, the CDR3 is TGTGCCAGCAGCCAAAGGGACATGACGACCCAGTACTTC.

The chain uses TRBV29-1 and TRBJ2-3; D is undetermined. Trimming stripped 4 bases from V and 1 base from J, with 6 bases between. CDR1 and CDR2 from the germline V gene are SQVTM and ANQGSEA. There are 12 residues in the CDR3. The DNA for the CDR3 is TGCAGCGTTGTTACCGGCACAGATACGCAGTATTTT. Translating it yields CSVVTGTDTQYF.

CDR3 protein: CASSLVGGGGEKLFF. CDR3 bases: TGTGCCAGCAGCTTGGTCGGAGGGGGGGGTGAAAAACTGTTTTTT. The genes are TRBV5-4 and TRBJ1-4; possibly TRBD1 for D (6 bases). Trimming took 0 bases from V and 7 from J, leaving 13 bases between them. Germline loops: CDR1 SGHNT, CDR2 YYREEE (reference sequence). This CDR3 is built from 15 residues.

The chain uses TRBV6-5 and TRBJ2-3; D not resolved. The germline gives CDR1 MNHEY, CDR2 SVGAGI. Trimming pared 5 bases from V and 2 bases from J, leaving 5 bases between. CDR3 size: 12 residues. CDR3 nucleotides: TGTGCCAGCAGTCGGGCCACAGATACGCAGTATTTT. It encodes CASSRATDTQYF.

The J gene is TRBJ2-3, the V gene TRBV19, with D possibly TRBD1 on 6 matching bases. Trimming left V 6 bases short and J 2 bases short, with 24 bases between. The CDR3 is made up of 18 amino acids. Germline values: CDR1 LNHDA, CDR2 SQIVND (reference sequence). This CDR3 is CASSFDPGDTLLTDTQYF. CDR3 nucleotides: TGTGCCAGTAGCTTCGACCCTGGGGACACCCTACTCACAGATACGCAGTATTTT.

V is TRBV6-2 or TRBV6-3 and J is TRBJ1-5; 9 nucleotides agree with TRBD1. CDR3 length: 17 residues. From germline, CDR1 is MNHEY and CDR2 SVGEGT. The trim removed 0 bases at V and 3 bases at J, leaving 6 bases unmatched. CDR3 bases: TGTGCCAGCAGTTACTCGAAAGGGACAGGGTTCAATCAGCCCCAGCATTTT. Translating gives CASSYSKGTGFNQPQHF.

The chain joins TRBV6-5 to TRBJ1-1; no reliable D call. Trimming removed 5 bases at V and 4 bases at J, with 11 bases between. The CDR3 consists of 13 residues. Germline V gives CDR1 MNHEY, CDR2 SVGAGI. The CDR3 reads CASSRDVGTEAFF. In DNA, the CDR3 is TGTGCCAGCAGTCGCGATGTGGGCACTGAAGCTTTCTTT.

V is TRBV2 and J is TRBJ2-5; weak D call: TRBD1 (6 bases). Germline V gives CDR1 SNHLY, CDR2 FYNNEI. CDR3 length equals 15 residues. V was clipped by 9 bases and J by 5 bases, with 22 bases between them. The CDR3 DNA is TGTGCCAGTGCAACCGGGACATCAGACGGGGAGACCCAGTACTTC. The encoded protein is CASATGTSDGETQYF.

The chain joins TRBV7-2 to TRBJ2-3, with 14 positions matching TRBD2. The germline CDR1 and CDR2 sequences are SGHTA and FQGNSA. Unmatched junction bases numbered 4, after V lost 5 bases and J lost 6 bases. This CDR3 region has 15 residues. The DNA of the CDR3 is TGTGCCAGCAGCAAGGGACTAGCGGGAGTGGATACGCAGTATTTT. It yields the protein CASSKGLAGVDTQYF. Combining the CDR3 with reference TRBV7-2 and TRBJ2-3 gives the whole variable domain GAGVSQSPSNKVTEKGKDVELRCDPISGHTALYWYRQSLGQGLEFLIYFQGNSAPDKSGLPSDRFSAERTGGSVSTLTIQRTQQEDSAVYLCASSKGLAGVDTQYFGPGTRLTVL.

About this clone itself: This same CDR3 is encoded by further DNA sequences in the sample. The chain has TRBV5-1 and TRBJ2-3; D possibly corresponds to TRBD1 (6 bases). The CDR3 runs to 14 residues. V dropped 5 bases and J dropped 1 base, with 11 bases sitting between them. Per the germline V gene, CDR1 is SGHRS and CDR2 is YFSETQ. The CDR3 DNA reads TGCGCCAGCAGTCTCGCAGGGGGCACAGATACGCAGTATTTT. Protein sequence: CASSLAGGTDTQYF.

The table lists this clone with a few counts. V gene TRBV19 combines with J gene TRBJ1-3; D call uncertain. CDR3 size: 13 residues. Trimming took 6 bases from V and 0 from J, leaving 6 bases between them. The germline V gene encodes CDR1 LNHDA and CDR2 SQIVND (reference sequence). This CDR3 reads CASSVYSGNTIYF. CDR3 bases: TGTGCCAGTAGCGTGTACTCTGGAAACACCATATATTTT.

J is TRBJ2-5 and V is TRBV3-1 (or the pseudogene TRBV3-2); D not certain. V was pared by 0 bases and J by 1 base, with 3 bases between. Germline V CDR1 and CDR2: LGHDT, YNNKEL (reference sequence). CDR3 length equals 13 residues. The CDR3 nucleotides read TGTGCCAGCAGCCAAGATGGCCAAGAGACCCAGTACTTC. Protein product: CASSQDGQETQYF.